This TCR beta chain is from a study of T cells after yellow fever vaccination. Study-wide findings and caveats: The CD4 compartment and the CD8 compartment contained a small share of clonotypes in common.

As for this clonotype: No antigen is known for it.

Conversion of TCR transcripts into cDNA relied on 5'RACE template switching, which added a universal primer site and UMIs. One entry per CDR3 protein results from TCRdb running MiXCR on the 5' RACE reads. The table shows hundreds of thousands of distinct CDR3 sequences, with approximately 16% occurring only once. V shed 5 bases and J shed 5 bases, with 30 bases lying between them. Germline V gene data show CDR1 as SGHAT and CDR2 as FQNNGV. The CDR3 is 19 residues long. The source is a man aged 18 to 30 who received the YFV17D yellow fever vaccine. The chain is built from TRBV11-2 and TRBJ1-1, with D possibly being TRBD1 (5 bases). The sample here was PBMCs, taken 5 days after the first yellow fever vaccination. CDR3 nucleotide sequence: TGTGCCAGCAGCCTGGGGCCTGTGGGGGTTATCCCCCCGAAGACTGAAGCTTTCTTT. It specifies CASSLGPVGVIPPKTEAFF.